A selection of T cell receptor beta chains follows, all from one sample in a study of OX40 agonist ivuxolimab in advanced cancers. Sequencing used immunoSEQ multiplex PCR; TCRdb keeps in-frame clones, though not all of them. The table lists roughly 64,000 clones, 84% of them singletons, with 9.8% in the top ten. Sequencing was performed on CD4+ or CD8+ T cells sorted from blood, taken in a trial of the OX40 agonist ivuxolimab. These receptors were taken from an adult with an advanced solid tumor such as melanoma, head and neck, liver or kidney cancer. Each CDR3 is given with its conserved first and last residue. A D gene is named only where the DNA matches it firmly. Expanded clones get a size class; other rows say once, few or many, or leave the size out.

15,-,-,TRBJ2-5,TRBV11-1,CASSLGRNHGETQYF,TGTGCCAGCAGCTTAGGAAGGAACCACGGGGAGACCCAGTACTTC
13,-,-,TRBJ1-1,TRBV11-3,CASSLEGGTEAFF,TGTGCCAGCAGCTTAGAAGGGGGCACTGAAGCTTTCTTT
15,-,-,TRBJ1-3,TRBV7-9,CASSLRQFSGNTIYF,TGTGCCAGCAGCTTACGCCAGTTTTCTGGAAACACCATATATTTT
17,TRBD2,-,TRBJ2-1,TRBV7-8,CASSSRSLAGGKNEQFF,TGTGCCAGCAGCTCCAGGTCTCTAGCGGGGGGGAAAAATGAGCAGTTCTTC
16,-,-,TRBJ2-7,TRBV6-6,CASTLEGQQVSYEQYF,TGTGCCAGCACCCTGGAGGGACAACAGGTCTCCTACGAGCAGTACTTC
17,TRBD2,-,TRBJ2-2,TRBV19,CASSPLVSGRDTGELFF,TGTGCCAGTAGTCCCCTGGTCTCAGGGAGGGACACCGGGGAGCTGTTTTTT
15,-,-,TRBJ2-7,TRBV6-5,CASSYSWDPQNEQYF,TGTGCCAGCAGTTACTCGTGGGACCCCCAGAACGAGCAGTACTTC
15,TRBD2,-,TRBJ2-5,TRBV9,CASSVGGTSFETQYF,TGTGCCAGCAGCGTAGGGGGGACTAGCTTCGAGACCCAGTACTTC
14,-,-,TRBJ1-2,TRBV5-8,CASRSRASEYGYTF,TGTGCCAGCAGATCTAGGGCCAGCGAGTATGGCTACACCTTC
13,-,-,TRBJ1-2,TRBV28,CASSLDRSYGYTF,TGTGCCAGCAGTTTAGACAGAAGCTATGGCTACACCTTC
14,-,-,TRBJ2-5,TRBV11-3,CASSPPGRQETQYF,TGTGCCAGCAGCCCACCGGGACGCCAAGAGACCCAGTACTTC
15,-,once,TRBJ2-2,TRBV19,CASSEVWSWAGELFF,TGTGCCAGTAGTGAGGTGTGGAGTTGGGCCGGGGAGCTGTTTTTT
15,-,-,TRBJ1-5,TRBV27,CASSLEGRGNQPQHF,TGTGCCAGCAGTTTAGAAGGAAGAGGCAATCAGCCCCAGCATTTT
13,-,few,TRBJ2-7,TRBV7-2,CASSFRLTGEQYF,TGTGCCAGCAGCTTTCGGTTAACGGGAGAGCAGTACTTC